This T cell receptor beta chain is from a study of T cell responses to AZD1222 COVID-19 vaccine. Produced via immunoSEQ multiplex PCR; TCRdb's table is partial and in-frame only. Altogether about 49,000 clones are present, over 60% being singletons, with the ten largest covering roughly 6.6%. The germline gives CDR1 SGHTA, CDR2 FQGTGA. The CDR3 is 14 residues long. Trimming shortened V by 2 bases and J by 6 bases, and 11 bases separated the two germline ends. This clone was detected only once. The receptor comes from an adult in good health. Material: peripheral blood, obtained on day 0 of AZD1222 vaccination. The rearrangement joins TRBV7-3 to TRBJ2-1, with D perhaps TRBD2 (6 bases). The CDR3 DNA sequence: TGTGCCAGCAGCTTAGATCGGGGGAGCAATGAGCAGTTCTTC. It yields the protein CASSLDRGSNEQFF. Using reference TRBV7-3 and TRBJ2-1 for the parts outside the CDR3, the full variable domain is GAGVSQTPSNKVTEKGKYVELRCDPISGHTALYWYRQSLGQGPEFLIYFQGTGAADDSGLPNDRFFAVRPEGSVSTLKIQRTERGDSAVYLCASSLDRGSNEQFFGPGTRLTVL.